This paragraph reports one T cell receptor beta chain. Its antigen remains unknown. The CDR3 totals 13 residues. V was pared by 7 bases and J by 4 bases, with 14 bases between. The V gene's germline CDR1 is MDHEN and CDR2 SYDVKM. The record originates from a study of multiple sclerosis patients with progressive multifocal leukoencephalopathy. Whole-study results and caveats: PML-onset expanded TRB clones were detectable before and during natalizumab therapy.

Time point specified: time of PML onset. PML in natalizumab-treated patients developed after between about 15 and 56 months of natalizumab therapy. At PML onset, T3 blood samples were taken. Sequencing was performed with immunoSEQ multiplex PCR; in TCRdb, only in-frame clones are kept and a portion is missing. The table includes more than 30,000 clones, about 91% detected once. The sequence was collected from a middle-aged woman with progressive multifocal leukoencephalopathy. The sequencing here drew on PBMCs, taken from a patient treated with natalizumab. The chain combines TRBV28 with TRBJ2-7; D ambiguous. CDR3 nucleotides: TGTGCCAGCACCGTCAGAGGTGGTTACGAGCAGTACTTC. Translated: CASTVRGGYEQYF.